These 30 T cell receptor beta chains were all obtained from the same sample, sequenced in a study of T cell responses to AZD1222 COVID-19 vaccine. TCRdb keeps only in-frame clones here, not all; method: immunoSEQ multiplex PCR. The profile covers roughly 76,000 clones, with 70% to 90% appearing a single time and approximately 10% taken by the ten largest. The sequenced sample was peripheral blood, obtained on day 0 of AZD1222 vaccination. Source of these receptors: an adult in good health.

The V and J genes are TRBV2 and TRBJ2-5; weak D call: TRBD2 (6 bases). The V gene's germline CDR1 is SNHLY and CDR2 FYNNEI. The germline V and J ends were trimmed by 8 bases and 2 bases, with 9 bases remaining between them. The CDR3 is made up of 12 amino acids. CDR3 region: CASVREQETQYF. CDR3 sequence (DNA): TGTGCCAGCGTCCGGGAGCAAGAGACCCAGTACTTC.

As concerns this clone: Distinct nucleotide sequences in the sample also encode this CDR3. The chain is built from TRBV27 and TRBJ2-7; D call uncertain. This CDR3 comprises 11 residues. V was shortened by 3 bases and J by 4 bases, with 4 bases between the two germline ends. Germline loops: CDR1 MNHEY, CDR2 SMNVEV (reference sequence). CDR3 loop: CASSLGYEQYF. CDR3 coding DNA: TGTGCCAGCAGTTTGGGTTACGAGCAGTACTTC.

V and J are TRBV30 and TRBJ2-2; D gene uncertain. V was clipped by 1 base and J by 1 base, with 10 bases between them. The length of the CDR3 is 15 residues. Germline values: CDR1 GTSNPN, CDR2 SVGIG (reference sequence). The CDR3 is CAWSDKKVNTGELFF. CDR3 coding DNA: TGTGCCTGGAGTGATAAAAAAGTGAACACCGGGGAGCTGTTTTTT.

The J gene is TRBJ2-1, the V gene TRBV7-9, with 10 bases that match TRBD1. There are 15 residues in the CDR3. V lost 6 bases, J lost 10 bases, and 12 bases stayed unmatched. The germline CDR1 and CDR2 sequences are SEHNR and FQNEAQ (reference sequence). CDR3 residues: CASSFKGQGPLEQFF. The CDR3 nucleotides are TGTGCCAGCAGTTTTAAGGGACAGGGGCCCTTAGAGCAGTTCTTC.

CDR3 in DNA: TGTGCCACGACGGGGGACAGGGAAACGAATGAGCAGTTCTTC. It yields the protein CATTGDRETNEQFF. V and J are TRBV10-3 and TRBJ2-1, with 9 positions matching TRBD1. The germline V gene encodes CDR1 ENHRY and CDR2 SYGVKD. Losses at the gene ends were 10 bases for V and 7 bases for J; bases not matched to a gene: 11. The CDR3 is 14 amino acids.

DNA for the CDR3: TGTGCCAGCAGCCAATTGACTAGCGGGGGACCTGGGAGGACCGGGGAGCTGTTTTTT. It yields the protein CASSQLTSGGPGRTGELFF. V and J are TRBV3-1 (or the pseudogene TRBV3-2) and TRBJ2-2; 12 bases fit TRBD2. The V segment lost 2 bases and the J segment 5 bases; nucleotides outside the gene matches: 12. From germline, CDR1 is LGHDT and CDR2 YNNKEL (reference sequence). The CDR3 extends over 19 amino acids.

The gene calls are TRBV18 and TRBJ2-7; no clear D gene. This CDR3 has 13 amino acids. The V end was cut by 2 bases, the J end by 2 bases, with 7 bases between. From germline, CDR1 is KGHSH and CDR2 LQKENI. CDR3 in DNA: TGTGCCAGCTCACCATACTCAGCCTACGAGCAGTACTTC. Its protein product is CASSPYSAYEQYF.

This clone was counted a few times. The chain has TRBV7-2 and TRBJ1-2, with 10 bases aligning to TRBD1. This CDR3 spans 14 amino acids. Germline CDR1 reads SGHTA; CDR2 reads FQGNSA. V lost 5 bases and J lost 4; bases outside the gene matches: 4. The CDR3 loop reads CASSHRTGGYGYTF. The CDR3 DNA follows: TGTGCCAGCAGCCACCGGACAGGGGGCTATGGCTACACCTTC.

The chain has TRBV5-4 and TRBJ2-1; D remains unclear. CDR1 is SGHNT, CDR2 YYREEE, per germline (reference sequence). This CDR3 spans 17 amino acids. Between the trimmed V and J ends, which lost 0 bases and 4 bases, there was a span of 17 bases. The CDR3 nucleotides are TGTGCCAGCAGCTTGGCGCCCCAAAGTCTAACGTACAATGAGCAGTTCTTC. Translated, it gives CASSLAPQSLTYNEQFF.

V usage is TRBV5-6 and J usage is TRBJ2-6; no definite D call. CDR1 and CDR2 (germline): SGHDT, YYEEEE. CDR3 length equals 16 residues. Trimming took off 4 bases at V and 0 bases at J, with 11 bases between the two ends. CDR3 bases: TGTGCCAGCAGCCCAAGACCGGACTCTGGGGCCAACGTCCTGACTTTC. It is translated as CASSPRPDSGANVLTF. Using reference TRBV5-6 and TRBJ2-6 for the parts outside the CDR3, the full variable domain is DAGVTQSPTHLIKTRGQQVTLRCSPKSGHDTVSWYQQALGQGPQFIFQYYEEEERQRGNFPDRFSGHQFPNYSSELNVNALLLGDSALYLCASSPRPDSGANVLTFGAGSRLTVL.

The rearrangement joins TRBV27 to TRBJ1-3; D is unresolved. V was shortened by 8 bases and J by 4 bases, with 9 bases between the two germline ends. This CDR3 has 12 residues. Germline V gene sequence: CDR1 MNHEY, CDR2 SMNVEV (reference sequence). The CDR3 sequence is CASGFQGNTIYF. The CDR3 coding sequence is TGTGCCAGCGGCTTTCAGGGAAACACCATATATTTT.

The V and J genes are TRBV11-1 and TRBJ2-7; the match to TRBD2 covers 7 bases. The V gene's germline CDR1 is SGHAT and CDR2 FQDESV (reference sequence). V dropped 2 bases and J dropped 4; count of bases not matched to a gene: 5. The CDR3 loop spans 14 amino acids. The CDR3: CASSLRGGPYEQYF. In DNA form, the CDR3 reads TGTGCCAGCAGCTTAAGGGGAGGGCCTTACGAGCAGTACTTC.

The chain has TRBV28 and TRBJ1-2; a possible D gene is TRBD1 (6 bases). From germline, CDR1 is MDHEN and CDR2 SYDVKM. This CDR3 spans 16 amino acids. V lost 6 bases, J lost 8 bases, and 25 bases lay in between. This CDR3 is CASSPRSGRTQGGYTF. As DNA, the CDR3 is TGTGCCAGCAGCCCCAGGTCGGGGCGGACCCAGGGGGGCTACACCTTC.

This chain joins TRBV29-1 and TRBJ2-5; D call uncertain. The CDR3 loop spans 12 amino acids. Trimming took off 4 bases at V and 5 bases at J, with 11 bases between the two ends. Germline V gene lookup returns CDR1 SQVTM and CDR2 ANQGSEA. DNA for the CDR3: TGCAGCGTTGGGCTGGCGGAGGAGACCCAGTACTTC. This codes for CSVGLAEETQYF.

The V call is TRBV28, the J call TRBJ1-2; 9 bases are a match to TRBD1. This CDR3 region has 15 residues. Per germline, CDR1 MDHEN and CDR2 SYDVKM. The V and J ends lost 2 bases and 8 bases, in that order; junction bases with no gene match: 9. In nucleotides, the CDR3 is TGTGCCAGCAGTTTAAGAGTCCGACAGGGGGGAGGCTACACCTTC. Amino acid sequence: CASSLRVRQGGGYTF.

The rearrangement uses TRBV6-5 and TRBJ2-2, with TRBD1 as a possible D gene (6 bases). The CDR3 sequence is 14 residues long. CDR1 and CDR2 from the germline V gene are MNHEY and SVGAGI. The V gene lost 7 bases and the J gene lost 6 bases, with 15 bases spanning the gap. The CDR3 DNA reads TGTGCCAGCAACAACAGGGTTAGGGCCGGGGAGCTGTTTTTT. Encoded protein: CASNNRVRAGELFF.

J is TRBJ2-5 and V is TRBV6-5, with D possibly being TRBD1 (6 bases). The germline V and J ends were trimmed by 11 bases and 0 bases, with 19 bases remaining between them. Germline values: CDR1 MNHEY, CDR2 SVGAGI. The CDR3 extends over 15 amino acids. CDR3 in amino acids: CAAPVGAIYQETQYF. The CDR3 coding sequence is TGTGCCGCCCCGGTGGGGGCAATCTACCAAGAGACCCAGTACTTC.

The V and J genes are TRBV10-1 and TRBJ2-2; D may be TRBD1 or TRBD2 (5 bases each). CDR1 WNHNN and CDR2 SYGVQD come from the germline V gene (reference sequence). V lost 4 bases to trimming and J lost 5 bases, with 11 bases between them. CDR3 length: 14 residues. As DNA, the CDR3 is TGCGCCAGCAGTGGGGGGACGTATACCGGGGAGCTGTTTTTT. This gives the protein CASSGGTYTGELFF.

This chain connects TRBV13 to TRBJ2-1; no clear D. Trimming cost V 5 bases and J 10 bases, with 15 bases left between them. The CDR3 loop spans 13 amino acids. Germline CDR1 is PRHDT and CDR2 is FYEKMQ (reference sequence). The CDR3 bases are TGTGCCAGCAGCCCCCCTTTTACCCTCGAGCAGTTCTTC. This gives the protein CASSPPFTLEQFF.

The genes are TRBV27 and TRBJ2-1; 9 nucleotides agree with TRBD2. With V trimmed by 5 bases and J by 0 bases, 8 bases remained unmatched. This CDR3 comprises 17 residues. Germline V lookup: CDR1 MNHEY, CDR2 SMNVEV (reference sequence). The CDR3 sequence: CASSPTLAGDSYNEQFF. CDR3 DNA: TGTGCCAGCAGTCCAACTTTAGCGGGAGACTCCTACAATGAGCAGTTCTTC.

The gene calls are TRBV10-1 and TRBJ1-4; 8 bases line up with TRBD1. Germline V CDR1 and CDR2: WNHNN, SYGVQD (reference sequence). The CDR3 runs 13 residues. The junction had 5 bases not matched to a gene; V was cut back by 6 bases and J by 8 bases. The CDR3 region is CASRGGTGEKLFF. CDR3 sequence (DNA): TGCGCCAGCAGGGGTGGGACAGGCGAAAAACTGTTTTTT.

V and J are TRBV6-5 and TRBJ2-7, with TRBD2 matching over 9 bases. Germline V gene sequence: CDR1 MNHEY, CDR2 SVGAGI. V gave up 7 bases and J gave up 2 bases; unmatched junction bases: 9. The CDR3 sequence is 15 residues long. CDR3 DNA sequence: TGTGCCAGCATCACTAGGGCTAGCGGGACCTACGAGCAGTACTTC. Translated: CASITRASGTYEQYF.

The chain joins TRBV7-2 to TRBJ1-2; no firm D call. Germline lookup yields CDR1 SGHTA and CDR2 FQGNSA. Trimming removed 5 bases from V and 3 bases from J, with 13 bases in between. There are 14 residues in the CDR3. The DNA for the CDR3 is TGTGCCAGCAGCATCAGGACCAAGGACTATGGCTACACCTTC. Protein sequence: CASSIRTKDYGYTF.

The chain joins TRBV3-1 (or the pseudogene TRBV3-2) to TRBJ2-5; D gene uncertain. The CDR3 has 12 residues. The germline V and J ends were trimmed by 4 bases and 0 bases, with 3 bases remaining between them. Per the germline V gene, CDR1 is LGHDT and CDR2 is YNNKEL (reference sequence). The CDR3 spells CASSPYQETQYF. Written as DNA, the CDR3 is TGTGCCAGCAGCCCGTACCAAGAGACCCAGTACTTC.

The rearrangement links TRBV19 to TRBJ1-1, with 7 nucleotides matching TRBD1. Germline V CDR1 and CDR2: LNHDA, SQIVND (reference sequence). With 5 bases clipped from V and 1 base from J, the junction kept 10 bases outside the gene matches. The CDR3 contains 16 residues. The CDR3 region is CASSPTTGARNTEAFF. For the CDR3, the DNA is TGTGCCAGTAGTCCAACCACAGGGGCCCGGAACACTGAAGCTTTCTTT.

The chain links TRBV7-9 to TRBJ1-6; D ambiguous. This CDR3 comprises 13 residues. CDR1 and CDR2 (germline): SEHNR, FQNEAQ (reference sequence). The V end lost 3 bases, the J end lost 9 bases, and 9 bases lay between the germline ends. For the CDR3, the DNA is TGTGCCAGCAGCTTGGCGGACGGTTCACCCCTCCACTTT. Protein sequence: CASSLADGSPLHF.

Concerning this clone itself: One end of the junction varies from germline; a read error may be responsible. The gene calls are TRBV2 and TRBJ1-4, with D possibly TRBD1 on 6 matching bases. Germline V gene lookup returns CDR1 SNHLY and CDR2 FYNNEI. The CDR3 loop spans 14 amino acids. In DNA form, the CDR3 reads TGTGCCAGCAGGGAAGGGGGGCTACGAGAAAAACTGTTTTTT. Amino acid sequence: CASREGGLREKLFF. The whole variable domain, remainder taken from reference TRBV2 and TRBJ1-4, is EPEVTQTPSHQVTQMGQEVILRCVPISNHLYFYWYRQILGQKVEFLVSFYNNEISEKSEIFDDQFSVERPDGSNFTLKIRSTKLEDSAMYFCASREGGLREKLFFGSGTQLSVL.

CDR3 sequence reads: CATSDLRGGHSYEQYV. CDR3 sequence (DNA): TGTGCCACCAGTGATTTGAGGGGGGGACACTCCTACGAGCAGTACGTC. V and J are TRBV24-1 and TRBJ2-7, with D tentatively TRBD2 (7 bases). Germline lookup yields CDR1 KGHDR and CDR2 SFDVKD. The CDR3 length is 16 residues. V was clipped by 0 bases and J by 0 bases, with 11 bases between them.

The chain uses TRBV11-3 and TRBJ2-3; D possibly uses TRBD1 or TRBD2 (6 bases each). Germline CDR1 SGHNT, CDR2 YENEEA. The V gene lost 3 bases and the J gene lost 1 base, with 14 bases spanning the gap. The CDR3 runs 16 residues. CDR3 coding DNA: TGTGCCAGCAGCTTGGGTCTGGAGGGGGGCACAGATACGCAGTATTTT. Translated: CASSLGLEGGTDTQYF.

This rearrangement joins TRBV5-1 to TRBJ1-2; weak D call: TRBD1 (6 bases). The CDR3 sequence is 16 residues long. V dropped 4 bases and J dropped 5 bases, with 21 bases sitting between them. Germline V gene lookup returns CDR1 SGHRS and CDR2 YFSETQ. CDR3 residues: CASSSIGSGDLYGYTF. The CDR3 DNA reads as TGCGCCAGCAGCAGTATAGGATCAGGGGATCTTTATGGCTACACCTTC.